The 29 T cell receptor beta chains reported below all come from one sample, sequenced in a study of blood T cell repertoires in COVID-19. Sequencing used immunoSEQ multiplex PCR; TCRdb keeps in-frame clones, though not all of them. The sample consists of 70,000 to 95,000 clones, about 73% of them appearing once. Material for sequencing was peripheral blood. Receptor source: a man between 60 and 70 years old with COVID-19, enrolled during active disease.

The J gene is TRBJ2-2, the V gene TRBV27; 12 bases fit TRBD1. CDR1 and CDR2 (germline): MNHEY, SMNVEV (reference sequence). The CDR3 loop spans 16 amino acids. V shed 6 bases and J 4 bases; nucleotides not matched to a gene: 6. CDR3 nucleotides: TGTGCCAGCAGCCTGGGACAGGGGGCGATCACCGGGGAGCTGTTTTTT. Protein product: CASSLGQGAITGELFF.

This clone showed up just a few times. The chain combines TRBV9 with TRBJ1-3, with TRBD1 as a possible D gene (5 bases). CDR1 and CDR2 from the germline V gene are SGDLS and YYNGEE. The CDR3 sequence is 18 residues long. V shed 1 base and J shed 0 bases, with 17 bases lying between them. The CDR3: CASSVLDRGLHSGNTIYF. For the CDR3, the DNA is TGTGCCAGCAGCGTATTAGATAGGGGCCTCCACTCTGGAAACACCATATATTTT.

The V gene is TRBV2, the J gene TRBJ1-2; no clear D. Germline CDR1 is SNHLY and CDR2 is FYNNEI. The germline V and J ends were trimmed by 6 bases and 12 bases, with 14 bases remaining between them. This CDR3 region has 11 residues. Here the CDR3 DNA reads TGTGCCAGCAGACATGACATCGGGGACACCTTC. Its translation is CASRHDIGDTF.

The chain has TRBV9 and TRBJ2-7; D is unresolved. Germline-derived CDR1 and CDR2 are SGDLS and YYNGEE. The length of the CDR3 is 15 residues. The V gene lost 2 bases and the J gene lost 3 bases, with 15 bases spanning the gap. The CDR3 sequence: CASSVFHTLDYEQYF. CDR3 nucleotides: TGTGCCAGCAGCGTCTTCCACACCCTTGACTACGAGCAGTACTTC. Together with reference TRBV9 and TRBJ2-7, the CDR3 gives the full variable domain: DSGVTQTPKHLITATGQRVTLRCSPRSGDLSVYWYQQSLDQGLQFLIQYYNGEERAKGNILERFSAQQFPDLHSELNLSSLELGDSALYFCASSVFHTLDYEQYFGPGTRLTVT.

This CDR3 reads CASSIIGQGMEKLFF. The DNA of the CDR3 is TGTGCCAGTAGTATAATCGGACAGGGTATGGAAAAACTGTTTTTT. V usage is TRBV19 and J usage is TRBJ1-4; 8 nucleotides agree with TRBD1. Germline values: CDR1 LNHDA, CDR2 SQIVND (reference sequence). The ends lost 2 bases at V and 8 bases at J; junction bases unmatched: 7. CDR3 length: 15 amino acids.

The sample holds one count of this clone. The V gene is TRBV5-1, the J gene TRBJ2-5; 10 bases fit TRBD1. The CDR3 spans 14 residues. The V gene end was trimmed by 2 bases and the J gene end by 3 bases; junction bases not matched to a gene: 1. Germline CDR1 and CDR2: SGHRS and YFSETQ. The CDR3 reads CASSLGTGEETQYF. Written as DNA, the CDR3 is TGCGCCAGCAGCTTAGGGACAGGGGAAGAGACCCAGTACTTC.

The CDR3 DNA follows: TGTGCCAGCAGTTATCACAACCCCGGGGAGCTGTTTTTT. Translation gives CASSYHNPGELFF. The chain combines TRBV6-2 or TRBV6-3 with TRBJ2-2; D is unresolved. Per the germline V gene, CDR1 is MNHEY and CDR2 is SVGEGT. V was cut by 3 bases and J by 6 bases, with 8 bases left in between. The CDR3 has 13 residues.

This chain uses TRBV6-5 with TRBJ1-6, with 7 bases lining up with TRBD1. Germline V gene data show CDR1 as MNHEY and CDR2 as SVGAGI. This CDR3 has 13 amino acids. With V trimmed by 11 bases and J by 6 bases, 7 bases remained unmatched. In nucleotides, the CDR3 is TGTGCCGCTACCGGGACAGTTAATTCACCCCTCCACTTT. This codes for CAATGTVNSPLHF.

CDR3 DNA sequence: TGCGCCAGCAGCTTGCGAGAGACAGGGTATTTAGGCACCGGGGAGCTGTTTTTT. This sequence encodes CASSLRETGYLGTGELFF. The chain recombines TRBV5-1 with TRBJ2-2; 7 nucleotides match TRBD1. Germline CDR1 is SGHRS and CDR2 is YFSETQ. The CDR3 runs 18 residues. V trimming: 1 base; J trimming: 4 bases; junction bases outside the gene matches: 13.

The chain employs TRBV5-8 and TRBJ1-5; TRBD1 is a possible D gene (6 bases). Germline V CDR1 and CDR2: SGHTS, YDEGEE. The CDR3 is 16 amino acids. Trimming took 4 bases from V and 1 from J, leaving 15 bases between them. CDR3 amino acids: CASSRKQGWSNQPQHF. As DNA, the CDR3 is TGTGCCAGCAGCCGAAAACAGGGTTGGAGCAATCAGCCCCAGCATTTT.

V is TRBV7-3 and J is TRBJ2-1, with unresolved D. The CDR3 has 12 amino acids. The V gene lost 4 bases and the J gene lost 5 bases, with 6 bases spanning the gap. Germline V gene data show CDR1 as SGHTA and CDR2 as FQGTGA. CDR3 DNA: TGTGCCAGCAGCTCCCCAAACAATGAGCAGTTCTTC. It yields the protein CASSSPNNEQFF.

The chain uses TRBV5-1 and TRBJ2-1; D is possibly TRBD1 (6 bases). This CDR3 is built from 16 residues. V was shortened by 0 bases and J by 0 bases, with 10 bases between the two germline ends. Per the germline V gene, CDR1 is SGHRS and CDR2 is YFSETQ. The CDR3 protein is CASSLEGQLSYNEQFF. For the CDR3, the DNA is TGCGCCAGCAGCTTGGAGGGACAACTCTCCTACAATGAGCAGTTCTTC.

The chain uses TRBV27 and TRBJ2-3, with TRBD2 as a possible D gene (5 bases). The CDR3 has 14 residues. CDR1 and CDR2 from the germline V gene are MNHEY and SMNVEV (reference sequence). Trimming took 3 bases from V and 0 from J, leaving 7 bases between them. CDR3: CASSFTGSTDTQYF. The CDR3 DNA sequence: TGTGCCAGCAGTTTTACGGGGAGCACAGATACGCAGTATTTT.

With respect to this clone: A read error may account for a junction end that differs from germline. The chain combines TRBV9 with TRBJ2-3, with TRBD2 matching 8 bases. The V gene's germline CDR1 is SGDLS and CDR2 YYNGEE. CDR3 length: 14 amino acids. For the CDR3, the DNA is TGTGCCAGCAGCCGGACTAGCTACTCAGAGACGCAGTATTTT. Residues: CASSRTSYSETQYF.

In its sample, this clone was seen once. This chain uses TRBV5-6 with TRBJ1-2; a weak D match, TRBD1 (6 bases). Germline CDR1 reads SGHDT; CDR2 reads YYEEEE. CDR3 size: 13 residues. V lost 4 bases, J lost 8 bases, and 15 bases lay in between. The CDR3 sequence: CASSLDRLPGYTF. The CDR3 DNA reads TGTGCCAGCAGCCTAGACAGGCTCCCCGGCTACACCTTC.

This clone has just a few counts. The rearrangement uses TRBV6-4 and TRBJ1-2; no definite D call. Germline CDR1 MRHNA, CDR2 SNTAGT. V was trimmed by 5 bases and J by 2 bases, leaving 12 bases between them. CDR3 length: 14 amino acids. The CDR3 spells CASSPSRENYGYTF. Written as DNA, the CDR3 is TGTGCCAGCAGTCCTAGTCGAGAAAACTATGGCTACACCTTC.

V gene TRBV6-5 combines with J gene TRBJ1-2, with D possibly being TRBD1 (6 bases). The germline V and J ends were trimmed by 6 bases and 6 bases, with 14 bases remaining between them. This CDR3 region has 13 residues. Germline CDR1 MNHEY, CDR2 SVGAGI. The CDR3 bases are TGTGCCAGCAGCGGACAGTATTCGAATGGCTACACCTTC. It specifies CASSGQYSNGYTF.

This clone was counted between two and nine times. The CDR3 region is CASSLNRDRVNEQYF. The CDR3 DNA follows: TGTGCCAGCAGTCTTAACCGGGACAGGGTGAACGAGCAGTACTTC. The rearrangement links TRBV7-8 to TRBJ2-7, with 9 bases aligning to TRBD1. After removal of 6 bases from V and 5 bases from J, the junction contained 11 bases not matched to a gene. The germline gives CDR1 SGHVS, CDR2 FQNEAQ. CDR3 length: 15 residues.

V is TRBV18 and J is TRBJ1-6, with 9 bases fitting TRBD1. With 1 base clipped from V and 9 bases from J, the junction kept 7 bases outside the gene matches. CDR1 is KGHSH, CDR2 LQKENI, per germline. The CDR3 covers 16 residues. The chain's CDR3 is CASSPQQGALGSPLHF. The CDR3 DNA reads as TGTGCCAGCTCACCACAACAGGGGGCGCTTGGTTCACCCCTCCACTTT.

The chain couples TRBV18 to TRBJ1-5; 9 bases match TRBD1. The CDR3 is 14 amino acids. V shed 6 bases, J shed 3 bases, and the junction held 3 bases outside the gene matches. Germline V lookup: CDR1 KGHSH, CDR2 LQKENI. This CDR3 is CASSRTGDNQPQHF. The CDR3 nucleotides read TGTGCCAGCTCGCGGACAGGGGACAATCAGCCCCAGCATTTT. Based on the CDR3 plus reference TRBV18 and TRBJ1-5, the full variable domain is NAGVMQNPRHLVRRRGQEARLRCSPMKGHSHVYWYRQLPEEGLKFMVYLQKENIIDESGMPKERFSAEFPKEGPSILRIQQVVRGDSAAYFCASSRTGDNQPQHFGDGTRLSIL.

The V gene is TRBV29-1, the J gene TRBJ1-5; unclear D gene. The CDR3 has 13 residues. With 5 bases removed from V and 0 bases from J, the gap between germline ends came to 8 bases. Germline values: CDR1 SQVTM, CDR2 ANQGSEA. CDR3 in DNA: TGCAGCGTTCGCCGGGATAGCAATCAGCCCCAGCATTTT. Translation gives CSVRRDSNQPQHF.

The rearrangement links TRBV29-1 to TRBJ2-3; tentatively, D is TRBD1 (6 bases). CDR1 is SQVTM and CDR2 is ANQGSEA in the germline V gene. This CDR3 is built from 13 residues. The V gene lost 6 bases and the J gene lost 5 bases, with 15 bases spanning the gap. In nucleotides, the CDR3 is TGCAGCGTCCGCCCCCGACAGGAAGATACGCAGTATTTT. Translated: CSVRPRQEDTQYF.

The V gene is TRBV7-9, the J gene TRBJ2-3; D might be TRBD1 (5 bases). CDR3 length equals 14 residues. The ends were cut back, 10 bases at V and 0 bases at J, with 14 bases in the middle. Germline V gene data show CDR1 as SEHNR and CDR2 as FQNEAQ (reference sequence). DNA of the CDR3: TGTGCCACCCCTGTGGGGCCGAGCACAGATACGCAGTATTTT. Protein product: CATPVGPSTDTQYF.

This clone has just one count. The J gene is TRBJ1-2, the V gene TRBV13, with TRBD1 matching 10 bases. The V and J ends lost 5 bases and 4 bases, in that order; junction bases with no gene match: 7. The CDR3 consists of 15 residues. Germline V gene lookup returns CDR1 PRHDT and CDR2 FYEKMQ (reference sequence). The CDR3 here is CASSRDRGRGYGYTF. As DNA, the CDR3 is TGTGCCAGCAGCAGAGACAGGGGGCGGGGCTATGGCTACACCTTC.

The chain joins TRBV5-1 to TRBJ2-2, with TRBD1 matching 7 bases. CDR3 size: 15 residues. CDR1 and CDR2 (germline): SGHRS, YFSETQ. Losses at the gene ends were 2 bases for V and 7 bases for J; bases not matched to a gene: 8. The CDR3 sequence is CASSFNTGAGGELFF. In nucleotides, the CDR3 is TGCGCCAGCAGCTTTAATACAGGGGCCGGCGGGGAGCTGTTTTTT.

The V gene is TRBV19, the J gene TRBJ1-6; D remains ambiguous. The CDR3 extends over 15 amino acids. The V and J ends lost 3 bases and 3 bases respectively, with 9 bases between them. Germline loops: CDR1 LNHDA, CDR2 SQIVND (reference sequence). CDR3 region: CASSIFNSYNSPLHF. As DNA, the CDR3 is TGTGCCAGTAGTATCTTCAACAGCTATAATTCACCCCTCCACTTT.

This chain links TRBV7-3 with TRBJ2-1; D is perhaps TRBD1 (6 bases). The CDR3 runs to 13 residues. V lost 5 bases to trimming and J lost 10 bases, with 15 bases between them. CDR1 is SGHTA and CDR2 is FQGTGA in the germline V gene. CDR3 residues: CASSRGGPGEQFF. DNA of the CDR3: TGTGCCAGCAGCCGAGGGGGTCCCGGGGAGCAGTTCTTC.

This sequence joins TRBV18 and TRBJ2-7, with 7 bases matching TRBD1. Germline V CDR1 and CDR2: KGHSH, LQKENI. V lost 2 bases to trimming and J lost 1 base; unmatched junction nucleotides: 11. The CDR3 contains 17 residues. The DNA for the CDR3 is TGTGCCAGCTCACCATCTAGGACAGGCACAATGTCCTACGAGCAGTACTTC. Its protein is CASSPSRTGTMSYEQYF.

The V and J genes are TRBV11-2 and TRBJ2-3; 14 bases are shared with TRBD2. The germline CDR1 and CDR2 sequences are SGHAT and FQNNGV. The V and J ends lost 5 bases and 2 bases, in that order; junction bases with no gene match: 6. The CDR3 totals 17 residues. The CDR3, as DNA: TGTGCCAGCAGCCCGGGACTAGCGGGAGACGCCACAGATACGCAGTATTTT. Its protein is CASSPGLAGDATDTQYF.